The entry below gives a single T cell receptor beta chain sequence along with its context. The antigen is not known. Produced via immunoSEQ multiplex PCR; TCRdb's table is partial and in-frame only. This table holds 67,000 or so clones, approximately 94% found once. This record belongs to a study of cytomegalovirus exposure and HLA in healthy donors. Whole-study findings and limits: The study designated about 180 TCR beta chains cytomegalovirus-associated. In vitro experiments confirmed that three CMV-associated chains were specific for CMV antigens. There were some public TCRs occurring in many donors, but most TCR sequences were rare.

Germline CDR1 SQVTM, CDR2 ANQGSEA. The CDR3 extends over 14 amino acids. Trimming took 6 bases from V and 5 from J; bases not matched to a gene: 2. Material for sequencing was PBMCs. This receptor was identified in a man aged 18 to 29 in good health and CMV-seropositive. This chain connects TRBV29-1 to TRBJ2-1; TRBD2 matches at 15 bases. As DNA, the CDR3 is TGCAGCGTAGGGACTAGCGGGAGGAACAATGAGCAGTTCTTC. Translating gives CSVGTSGRNNEQFF.